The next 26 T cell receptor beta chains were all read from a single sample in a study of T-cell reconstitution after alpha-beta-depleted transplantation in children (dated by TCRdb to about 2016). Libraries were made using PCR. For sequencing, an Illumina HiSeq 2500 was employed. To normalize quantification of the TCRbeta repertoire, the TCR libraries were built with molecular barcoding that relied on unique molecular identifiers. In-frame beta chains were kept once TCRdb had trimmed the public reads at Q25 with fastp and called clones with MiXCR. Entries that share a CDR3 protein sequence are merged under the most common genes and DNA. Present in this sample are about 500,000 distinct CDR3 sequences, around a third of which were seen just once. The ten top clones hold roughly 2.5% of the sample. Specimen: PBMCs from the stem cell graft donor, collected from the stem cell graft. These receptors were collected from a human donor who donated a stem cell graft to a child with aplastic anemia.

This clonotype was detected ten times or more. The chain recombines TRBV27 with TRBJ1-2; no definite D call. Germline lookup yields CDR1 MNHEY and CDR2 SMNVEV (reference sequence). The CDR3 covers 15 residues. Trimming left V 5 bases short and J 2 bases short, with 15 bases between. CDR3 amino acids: CASSPRWTANYGYTF. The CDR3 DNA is TGTGCCAGCAGTCCGCGCTGGACGGCGAACTATGGCTACACCTTC.

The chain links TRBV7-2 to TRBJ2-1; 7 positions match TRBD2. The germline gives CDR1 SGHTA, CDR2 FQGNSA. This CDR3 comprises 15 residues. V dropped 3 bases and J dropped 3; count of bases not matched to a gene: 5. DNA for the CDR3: TGTGCCAGCAGCTTGATAGCGGGCCTCTACAATGAGCAGTTCTTC. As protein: CASSLIAGLYNEQFF. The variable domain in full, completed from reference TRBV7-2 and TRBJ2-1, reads GAGVSQSPSNKVTEKGKDVELRCDPISGHTALYWYRQSLGQGLEFLIYFQGNSAPDKSGLPSDRFSAERTGGSVSTLTIQRTQQEDSAVYLCASSLIAGLYNEQFFGPGTRLTVL.

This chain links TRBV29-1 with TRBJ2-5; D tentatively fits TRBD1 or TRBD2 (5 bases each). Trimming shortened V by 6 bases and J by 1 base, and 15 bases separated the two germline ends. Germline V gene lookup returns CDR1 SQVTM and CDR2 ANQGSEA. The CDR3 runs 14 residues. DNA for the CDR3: TGCAGCGTCCAGTCTTCAGGGACCCAAGAGACCCAGTACTTC. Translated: CSVQSSGTQETQYF.

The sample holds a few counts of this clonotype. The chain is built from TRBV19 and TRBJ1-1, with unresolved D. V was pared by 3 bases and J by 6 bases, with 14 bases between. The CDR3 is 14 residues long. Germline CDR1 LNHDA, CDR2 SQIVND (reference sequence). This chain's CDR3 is CASSMIGVHAEAFF. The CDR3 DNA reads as TGTGCCAGTAGTATGATCGGGGTTCATGCTGAAGCTTTCTTT. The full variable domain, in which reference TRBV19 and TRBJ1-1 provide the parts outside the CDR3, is DGGITQSPKYLFRKEGQNVTLSCEQNLNHDAMYWYRQDPGQGLRLIYYSQIVNDFQKGDIAEGYSVSREKKESFPLTVTSAQKNPTAFYLCASSMIGVHAEAFFGQGTRLTVV.

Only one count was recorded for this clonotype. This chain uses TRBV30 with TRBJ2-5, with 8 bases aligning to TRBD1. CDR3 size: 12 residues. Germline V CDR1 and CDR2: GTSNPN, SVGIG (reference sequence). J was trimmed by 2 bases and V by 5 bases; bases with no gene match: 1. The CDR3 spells CAWGQGQETQYF. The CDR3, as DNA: TGTGCCTGGGGACAGGGACAAGAGACCCAGTACTTC.

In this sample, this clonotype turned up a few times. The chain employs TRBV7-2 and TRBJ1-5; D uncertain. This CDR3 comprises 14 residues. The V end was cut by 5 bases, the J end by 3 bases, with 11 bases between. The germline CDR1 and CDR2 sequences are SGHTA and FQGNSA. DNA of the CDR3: TGTGCCAGCAGCATCGACTCCTCCAATCAGCCCCAGCATTTT. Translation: CASSIDSSNQPQHF.

The CDR3 loop is CASSLVGRIEAFF. In DNA, the CDR3 is TGTGCCAGCAGTCTGGTGGGGCGGATTGAAGCTTTCTTT. The genes are TRBV12-3 or TRBV12-4 and TRBJ1-1, with D maybe TRBD1 (5 bases). This CDR3 is built from 13 residues. Trimming took off 5 bases at V and 7 bases at J, with 14 bases between the two ends.

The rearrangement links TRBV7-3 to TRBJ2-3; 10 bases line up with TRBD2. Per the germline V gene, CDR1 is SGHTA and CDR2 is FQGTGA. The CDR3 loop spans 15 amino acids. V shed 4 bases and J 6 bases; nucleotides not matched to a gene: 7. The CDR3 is CASSSQAGGPDTQYF. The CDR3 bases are TGTGCCAGCAGCTCCCAAGCGGGAGGGCCTGATACGCAGTATTTT.

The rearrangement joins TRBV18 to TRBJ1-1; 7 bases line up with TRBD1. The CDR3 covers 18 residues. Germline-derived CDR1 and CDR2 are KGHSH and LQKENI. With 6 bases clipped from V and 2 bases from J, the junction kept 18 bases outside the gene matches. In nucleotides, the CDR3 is TGTGCCAGCTCGCCCCAACGGATTAGGCAAGGGGGCAACACTGAAGCTTTCTTT. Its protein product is CASSPQRIRQGGNTEAFF.

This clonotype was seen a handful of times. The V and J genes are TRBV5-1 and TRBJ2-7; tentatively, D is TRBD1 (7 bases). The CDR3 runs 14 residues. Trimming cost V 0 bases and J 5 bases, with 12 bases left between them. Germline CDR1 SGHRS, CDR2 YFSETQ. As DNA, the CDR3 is TGCGCCAGCAGCTTGGACAGGGGAGGCAACGAGCAGTACTTC. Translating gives CASSLDRGGNEQYF.

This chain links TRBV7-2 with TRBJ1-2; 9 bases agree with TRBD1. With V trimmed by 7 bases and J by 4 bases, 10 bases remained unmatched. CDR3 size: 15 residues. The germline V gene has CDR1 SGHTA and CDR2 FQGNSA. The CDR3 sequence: CASMHWTGVGYGYTF. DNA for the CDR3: TGTGCCAGCATGCACTGGACAGGGGTCGGCTATGGCTACACCTTC.

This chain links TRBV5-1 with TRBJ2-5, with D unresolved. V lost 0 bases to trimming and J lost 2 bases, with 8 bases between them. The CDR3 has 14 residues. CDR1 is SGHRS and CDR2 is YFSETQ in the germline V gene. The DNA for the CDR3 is TGCGCCAGCAGCTTGGGACATGGGCAAGAGACCCAGTACTTC. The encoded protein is CASSLGHGQETQYF.

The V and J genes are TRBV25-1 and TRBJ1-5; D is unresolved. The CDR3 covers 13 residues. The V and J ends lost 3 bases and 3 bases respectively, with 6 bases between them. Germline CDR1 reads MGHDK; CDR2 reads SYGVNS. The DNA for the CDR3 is TGTGCCAGCAGTGACCGGTTCAATCAGCCCCAGCATTTT. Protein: CASSDRFNQPQHF.

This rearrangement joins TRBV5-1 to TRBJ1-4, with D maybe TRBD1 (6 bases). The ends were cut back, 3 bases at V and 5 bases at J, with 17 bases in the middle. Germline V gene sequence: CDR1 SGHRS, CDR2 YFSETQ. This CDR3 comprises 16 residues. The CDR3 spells CASSSGDDRKNEKLFF. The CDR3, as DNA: TGCGCCAGCAGCTCGGGAGATGACAGGAAGAATGAAAAACTGTTTTTT. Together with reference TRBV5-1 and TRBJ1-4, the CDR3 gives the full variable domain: KAGVTQTPRYLIKTRGQQVTLSCSPISGHRSVSWYQQTPGQGLQFLFEYFSETQRNKGNFPGRFSGRQFSNSRSEMNVSTLELGDSALYLCASSSGDDRKNEKLFFGSGTQLSVL.

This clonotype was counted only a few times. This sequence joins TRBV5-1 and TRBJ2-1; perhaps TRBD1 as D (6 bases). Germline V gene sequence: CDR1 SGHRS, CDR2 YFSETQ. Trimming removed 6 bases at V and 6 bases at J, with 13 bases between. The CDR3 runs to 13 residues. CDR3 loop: CASTPGQLNEQFF. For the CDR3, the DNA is TGCGCCAGCACGCCCGGACAGCTCAATGAGCAGTTCTTC.

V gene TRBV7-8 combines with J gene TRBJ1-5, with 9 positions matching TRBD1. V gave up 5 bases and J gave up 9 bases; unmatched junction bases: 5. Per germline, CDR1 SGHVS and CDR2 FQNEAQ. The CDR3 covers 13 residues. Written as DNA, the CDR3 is TGTGCCAGCAGCCGGGACAGGGATCGGCCCCAGCATTTT. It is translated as CASSRDRDRPQHF.

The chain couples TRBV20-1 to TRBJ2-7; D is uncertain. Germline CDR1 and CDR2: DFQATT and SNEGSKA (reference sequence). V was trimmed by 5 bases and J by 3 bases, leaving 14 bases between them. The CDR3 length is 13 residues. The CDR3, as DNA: TGCAGTGCTCGTCCGGGTTGGAGCTACGAGCAGTACTTC. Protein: CSARPGWSYEQYF.

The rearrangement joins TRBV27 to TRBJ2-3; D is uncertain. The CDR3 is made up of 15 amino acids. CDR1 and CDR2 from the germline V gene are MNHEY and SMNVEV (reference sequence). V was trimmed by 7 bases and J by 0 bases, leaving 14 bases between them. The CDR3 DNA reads TGTGCCAGCATTCGAGACCCCTTTAGCACAGATACGCAGTATTTT. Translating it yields CASIRDPFSTDTQYF.

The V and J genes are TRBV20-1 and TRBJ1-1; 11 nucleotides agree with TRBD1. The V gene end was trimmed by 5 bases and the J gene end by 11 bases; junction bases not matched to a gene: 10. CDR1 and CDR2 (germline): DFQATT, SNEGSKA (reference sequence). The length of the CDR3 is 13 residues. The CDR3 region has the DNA TGCAGTGCTCCCGGGACAGGGGGAGATCGGGCTTTCTTT. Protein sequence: CSAPGTGGDRAFF.

The CDR3 DNA reads TGCGCCAGCAGCTTGCCGACAGGGGTATACAATGAGCAGTTCTTC. As protein: CASSLPTGVYNEQFF. The V gene is TRBV5-1, the J gene TRBJ2-1; 8 bases fit TRBD1. The germline gives CDR1 SGHRS, CDR2 YFSETQ. V trimming: 1 base; J trimming: 4 bases; junction bases outside the gene matches: 4. The CDR3 spans 15 residues.

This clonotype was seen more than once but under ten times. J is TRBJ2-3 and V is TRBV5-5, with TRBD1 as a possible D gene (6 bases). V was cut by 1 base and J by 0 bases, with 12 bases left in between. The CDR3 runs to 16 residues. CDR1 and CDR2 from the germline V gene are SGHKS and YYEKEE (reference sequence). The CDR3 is CASSLLGGSSTDTQYF. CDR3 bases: TGTGCCAGCAGCTTGCTTGGGGGCTCTAGCACAGATACGCAGTATTTT.

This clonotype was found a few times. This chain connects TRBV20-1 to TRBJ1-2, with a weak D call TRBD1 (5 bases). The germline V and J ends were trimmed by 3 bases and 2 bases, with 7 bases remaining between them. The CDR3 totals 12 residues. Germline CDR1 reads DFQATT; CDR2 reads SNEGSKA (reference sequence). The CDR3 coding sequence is TGCAGTGCTAGCCGACAGAACTATGGCTACACCTTC. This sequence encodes CSASRQNYGYTF.

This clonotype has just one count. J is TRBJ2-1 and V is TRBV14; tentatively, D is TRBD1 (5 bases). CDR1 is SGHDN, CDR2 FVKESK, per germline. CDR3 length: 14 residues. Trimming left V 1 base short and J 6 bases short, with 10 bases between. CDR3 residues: CASSQGGIGNEQFF. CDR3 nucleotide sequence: TGTGCCAGCAGCCAAGGGGGCATCGGCAATGAGCAGTTCTTC.

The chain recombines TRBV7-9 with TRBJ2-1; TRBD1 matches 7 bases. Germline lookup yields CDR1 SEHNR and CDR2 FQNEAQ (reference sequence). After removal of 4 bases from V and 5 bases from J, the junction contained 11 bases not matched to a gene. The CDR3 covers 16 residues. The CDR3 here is CASSSWTGTWDNEQFF. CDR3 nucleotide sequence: TGTGCCAGCAGCTCCTGGACAGGCACGTGGGACAATGAGCAGTTCTTC.

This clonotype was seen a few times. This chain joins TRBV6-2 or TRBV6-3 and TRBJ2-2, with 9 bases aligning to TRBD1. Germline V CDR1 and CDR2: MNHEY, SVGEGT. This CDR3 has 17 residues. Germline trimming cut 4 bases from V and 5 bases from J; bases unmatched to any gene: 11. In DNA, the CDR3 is TGTGCCAGCAGTTCCCTCCGTCTTGGGACAGGGACCGGGGAGCTGTTTTTT. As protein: CASSSLRLGTGTGELFF.

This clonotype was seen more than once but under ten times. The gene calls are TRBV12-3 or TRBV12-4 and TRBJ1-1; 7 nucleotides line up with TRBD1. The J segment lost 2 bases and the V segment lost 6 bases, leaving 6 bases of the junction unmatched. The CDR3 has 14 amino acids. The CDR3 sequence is CASSARGANTEAFF. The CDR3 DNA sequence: TGTGCCAGCAGCGCCAGGGGGGCAAACACTGAAGCTTTCTTT.